Listed below are T cell receptor beta chains from one sample, sequenced in a study of T cells of healthy individuals. From the 5' RACE reads, TCRdb called clonotypes with MiXCR, one entry per CDR3 protein. The sample consists of tens of thousands of distinct CDR3 sequences, roughly 16% of them appearing once. These receptors were taken from a human donor in good health. The conserved cysteine and the conserved F or W are not part of the CDR3 here. The order of the fields is CDR3 protein, CDR3 length, clone size, V gene, J gene. Rows give clone size only sometimes, using once, few, many, or a class for an expanded clone.

ASSLLERGPPYEQY	14	many	TRBV5-6	TRBJ2-7
ASQPGLAGNGELF	13	few	TRBV27	TRBJ2-2
SVEGAGYGYT	10	few	TRBV29-1	TRBJ1-2
ASSDQTGGTEAF	12	few	TRBV2	TRBJ1-1
ASSQVQGGVLPDTQY	15	NA	TRBV14	TRBJ2-3
ATAGAGLAYEQY	12	many	TRBV10-2	TRBJ2-7
ASSLSTEAYEQY	12	NA	TRBV7-9	TRBJ2-7
ASTQVGVEAF	10	NA	TRBV28	TRBJ1-1
TLRGERTEAF	10	many	TRBV29-1	TRBJ1-1
ASSPGTGVYEQY	12	many	TRBV13	TRBJ2-7
ASRAGTSQETQY	12	NA	TRBV5-6	TRBJ2-5
ASSEEGGSSYNEQF	14	few	TRBV2	TRBJ2-1
ASSLLQGPNSPLH	13	NA	TRBV7-9	TRBJ1-6
ASSLGLFNEQF	11	many	TRBV7-2	TRBJ2-1
ASSLREAGTEAF	12	NA	TRBV7-9	TRBJ1-1
ASRVTGSQETQY	12	many	TRBV6-2/TRBV6-3	TRBJ2-5
ASSYSIGFAGPKLF	14	NA	TRBV6-6	TRBJ1-4
ASSARLGRGVQY	12	NA	TRBV7-2	TRBJ2-3
SASVEFGYT	9	many	TRBV20-1	TRBJ1-2
ASSLREGTYEQY	12	many	TRBV4-1	TRBJ2-7
ASSVQGYTEAF	11	many	TRBV5-5	TRBJ1-1
ASSPRVNTEAF	11	NA	TRBV7-9	TRBJ1-1
ASRYGYSEAF	10	many	TRBV12-3/TRBV12-4	TRBJ1-1
ASSLEAGGHTDTQY	14	NA	TRBV12-3/TRBV12-4	TRBJ2-3
SAVAGPYEQY	10	many	TRBV20-1	TRBJ2-7
ASSYLASGRAGQF	13	many	TRBV6-5	TRBJ2-1
ASSLYPSGPGPQH	13	NA	TRBV27	TRBJ1-5
SARRSANNNQPQH	13	NA	TRBV20-1	TRBJ1-5
ATSQEDDQPQH	11	many	TRBV24-1	TRBJ1-5
ASKGTPATKNIQY	13	NA	TRBV6-2/TRBV6-3	TRBJ2-4
AWSDGQGISDTQY	13	NA	TRBV30	TRBJ2-3
SAREGQAYLPQH	12	many	TRBV20-1	TRBJ1-5
ASSRRDRGQETQY	13	few	TRBV7-9	TRBJ2-5
SAREGLAGYAGELF	14	many	TRBV20-1	TRBJ2-2
ASSQERLAGLAKNIQY	16	few	TRBV4-3	TRBJ2-4
ASSYRQGAREAF	12	few	TRBV5-1	TRBJ1-1